This T cell receptor beta chain came from a study of T-cell memory formation after mild COVID-19. TCRdb recomputed calls from the 5' RACE reads with MiXCR, one row per CDR3 protein. Of 190,000 or so distinct CDR3 sequences in the sample, 20% to 25% were seen once. Unmatched junction bases numbered 8, after V lost 0 bases and J lost 7 bases. This CDR3 is 16 amino acids long. Per the germline V gene, CDR1 is SGHRS and CDR2 is YFSETQ. General study findings and limits: CD4/CD8 balance characterized clones contracting day 15 to 85, and CD4+ skew characterized later expanders. SARS-CoV-2 specificity of second-wave clones peaking day 37 was unconfirmed.

Concerning this clonotype: What it recognizes is unknown.

The clonotype was recovered from an adult woman who had mild COVID-19 (a few samples of this study predate the infection). Cell type and time point are not known. The sample was PBMCs or a T cell subset sorted from them (not recorded which). The gene calls are TRBV5-1 and TRBJ2-1; 9 nucleotides match TRBD2. The CDR3 coding sequence is TGCGCCAGCAGCTTGGCGGGCGGGGGGGCCTTGAATGAGCAGTTCTTC. As protein: CASSLAGGGALNEQFF.